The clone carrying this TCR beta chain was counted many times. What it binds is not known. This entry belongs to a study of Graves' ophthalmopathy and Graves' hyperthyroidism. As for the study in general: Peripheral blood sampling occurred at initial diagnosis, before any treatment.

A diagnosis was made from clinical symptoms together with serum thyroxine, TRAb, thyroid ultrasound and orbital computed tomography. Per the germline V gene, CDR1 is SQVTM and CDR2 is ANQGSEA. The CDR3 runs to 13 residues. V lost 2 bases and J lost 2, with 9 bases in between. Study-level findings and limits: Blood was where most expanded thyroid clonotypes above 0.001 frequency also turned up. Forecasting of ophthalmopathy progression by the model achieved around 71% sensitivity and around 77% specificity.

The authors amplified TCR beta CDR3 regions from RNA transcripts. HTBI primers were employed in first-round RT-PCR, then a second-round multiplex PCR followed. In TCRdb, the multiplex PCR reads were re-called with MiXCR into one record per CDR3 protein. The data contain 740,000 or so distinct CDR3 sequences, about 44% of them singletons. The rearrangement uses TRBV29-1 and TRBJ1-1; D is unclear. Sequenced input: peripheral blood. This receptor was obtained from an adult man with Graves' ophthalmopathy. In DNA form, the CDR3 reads TGCAGCGTTGAAAAACGGTTAAACACTGAAGCTTTCTTT. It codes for CSVEKRLNTEAFF.